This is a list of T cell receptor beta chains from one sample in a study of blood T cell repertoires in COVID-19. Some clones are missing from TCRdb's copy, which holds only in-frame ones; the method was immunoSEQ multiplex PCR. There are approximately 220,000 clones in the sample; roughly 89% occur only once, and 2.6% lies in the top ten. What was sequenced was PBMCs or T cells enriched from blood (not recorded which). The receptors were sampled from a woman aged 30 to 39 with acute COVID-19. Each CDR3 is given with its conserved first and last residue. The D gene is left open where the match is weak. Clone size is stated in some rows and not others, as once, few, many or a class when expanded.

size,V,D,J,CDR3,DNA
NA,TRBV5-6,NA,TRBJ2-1,CASSQGGIYNEQFF,TGTGCCAGCAGTCAGGGGGGAATCTACAATGAGCAGTTCTTC
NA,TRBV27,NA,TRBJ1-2,CASSEAQHYGYTF,TGTGCCAGCAGTGAGGCTCAGCACTATGGCTACACCTTC
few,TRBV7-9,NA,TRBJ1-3,CASSLALGPVGGDTIYF,TGTGCCAGCAGCTTAGCTCTAGGACCCGTGGGGGGAGACACCATATATTTT
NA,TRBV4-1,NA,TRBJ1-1,CASSQDRGYTEAFF,TGCGCCAGCAGCCAAGATCGGGGTTACACTGAAGCTTTCTTT
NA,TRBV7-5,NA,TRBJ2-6,CARSTGQVNHSGANVLTF,TGTGCCAGAAGCACTGGACAGGTGAATCACTCTGGGGCCAACGTCCTGACTTTC
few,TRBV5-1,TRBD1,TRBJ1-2,CASSPTDRGLNYGYTF,TGCGCCAGCAGCCCGACTGACAGGGGGCTTAACTATGGCTACACCTTC
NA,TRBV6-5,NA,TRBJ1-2,CASSSTGGRIGYTF,TGTGCCAGCAGTTCTACCGGGGGGCGCATTGGCTACACCTTC
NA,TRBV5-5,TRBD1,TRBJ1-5,CASSHTGGLDQPQHF,TGTGCCAGCAGCCACACAGGGGGCTTGGATCAGCCCCAGCATTTT
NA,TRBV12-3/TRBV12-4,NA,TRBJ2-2,CASSRTAGELFF,TGTGCCAGCAGCAGGACAGCCGGGGAGCTGTTTTTT
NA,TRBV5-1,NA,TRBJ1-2,CASSLGQGTSYTF,TGCGCCAGCAGCTTGGGCCAGGGCACGAGCTACACCTTC
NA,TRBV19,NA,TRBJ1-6,CASMRATNSPLHF,TGTGCCAGTATGAGGGCGACCAATTCACCCCTCCACTTT
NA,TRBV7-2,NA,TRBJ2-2,CAIPGNTGELFF,TGTGCCATCCCCGGGAACACCGGGGAGCTGTTTTTT
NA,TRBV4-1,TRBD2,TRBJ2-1,CASSQILSLAGANEQFF,TGCGCCAGCAGCCAAATTTTAAGCCTAGCGGGGGCGAATGAGCAGTTCTTC
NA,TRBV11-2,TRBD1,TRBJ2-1,CASSLWSRGNLHEQFF,TGTGCCAGCAGCTTATGGAGCAGGGGGAATTTGCATGAGCAGTTCTTC
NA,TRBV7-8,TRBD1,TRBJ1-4,CASKSGTGKKLFF,TGTGCCAGCAAATCCGGGACAGGGAAAAAACTGTTTTTT
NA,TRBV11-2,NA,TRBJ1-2,CASSQSWQEGYTF,TGTGCCAGCAGCCAGAGCTGGCAGGAAGGCTACACCTTC
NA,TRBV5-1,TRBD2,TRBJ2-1,CASSFPGTNPDEQFF,TGCGCCAGCAGCTTCCCCGGGACTAATCCTGATGAGCAGTTCTTC
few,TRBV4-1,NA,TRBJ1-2,CASSQAHGYPGGGYTF,TGCGCCAGCAGCCAAGCCCACGGTTATCCTGGTGGTGGCTACACCTTC
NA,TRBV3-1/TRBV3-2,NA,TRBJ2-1,CASSQGWGGPGGRGDYNEQFF,TGTGCCAGCAGCCAAGGATGGGGCGGCCCCGGTGGCAGGGGGGACTACAATGAGCAGTTCTTC
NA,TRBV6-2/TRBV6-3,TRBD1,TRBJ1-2,CASSYYPPGQGTETPNYGYTF,TGTGCCAGCAGTTACTATCCGCCGGGACAGGGGACCGAAACGCCTAACTATGGCTACACCTTC
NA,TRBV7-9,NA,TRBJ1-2,CASSPPRSDGYTF,TGTGCCAGCAGCCCCCCCCGCAGTGATGGCTACACCTTC
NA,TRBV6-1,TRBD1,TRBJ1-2,CASSELRGQGLTGYGYTF,TGTGCCAGCAGTGAATTACGAGGACAGGGCCTAACTGGCTATGGCTACACCTTC
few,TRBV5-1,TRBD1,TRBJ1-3,CASSSRTGGIFGNTIYF,TGCGCCAGCAGTTCCAGGACAGGGGGCATTTTTGGAAACACCATATATTTT
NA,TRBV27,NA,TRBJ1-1,CASSSGGAGLGTEAFF,TGTGCCAGCAGTTCTGGGGGCGCGGGTCTTGGGACTGAAGCTTTCTTT
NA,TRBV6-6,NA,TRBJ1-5,CASTTGSISNQPQHF,TGTGCCAGCACCACAGGGAGTATTAGCAATCAGCCCCAGCATTTT
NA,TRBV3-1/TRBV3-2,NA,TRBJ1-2,CASSLLPGSRGYTF,TGTGCCAGCAGCCTCCTACCGGGGTCGAGAGGCTACACCTTC
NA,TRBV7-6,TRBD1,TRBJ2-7,CASSFSTGRLREQYF,TGTGCCAGCAGCTTTTCGACAGGGCGACTGAGGGAGCAGTACTTC
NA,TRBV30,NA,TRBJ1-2,CAWSGRNNYGYTF,TGTGCCTGGAGTGGGAGAAACAACTATGGCTACACCTTC
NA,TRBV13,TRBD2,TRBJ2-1,CASSLVAGRQFF,TGTGCCAGCAGCTTAGTAGCGGGGAGGCAGTTCTTC
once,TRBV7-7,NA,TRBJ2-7,CASSLARDSSEQYF,TGTGCTAGCAGCTTAGCGCGTGATAGCAGCGAGCAGTACTTC
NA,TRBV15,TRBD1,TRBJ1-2,CATGLGQGYGYTF,TGTGCCACCGGGTTGGGACAGGGGTATGGCTACACCTTC
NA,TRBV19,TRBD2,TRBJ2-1,CASRGYGAGDYNEQFF,TGTGCCAGTAGGGGTTATGGTGCGGGGGACTACAATGAGCAGTTCTTC
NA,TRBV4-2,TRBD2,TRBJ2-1,CASSQHTGTSAKRYNEQFF,TGTGCCAGCAGCCAACACACCGGGACTAGCGCGAAGCGTTACAATGAGCAGTTCTTC
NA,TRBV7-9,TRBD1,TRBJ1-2,CASSSQTGVYGYTF,TGTGCCAGCAGCTCACAGACAGGGGTCTATGGCTACACCTTC
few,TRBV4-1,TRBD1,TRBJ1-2,CASSQVGTGGRSYTF,TGCGCCAGCAGCCAAGTTGGGACAGGGGGTCGAAGCTACACCTTC
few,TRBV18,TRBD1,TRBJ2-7,CASSPGSGQANYEQYF,TGTGCCAGCTCACCAGGGTCGGGACAGGCGAATTACGAGCAGTACTTC
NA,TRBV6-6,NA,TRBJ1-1,CASSSYSSGVVAFF,TGTGCCAGCAGTTCCTACTCATCAGGGGTGGTAGCTTTCTTT
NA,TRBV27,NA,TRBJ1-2,CASSFTIDSYGYTF,TGTGCCAGCAGTTTCACCATAGACAGCTATGGCTACACCTTC
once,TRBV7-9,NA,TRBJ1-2,CASSVGGGRAGYTF,TGTGCCAGCAGCGTTGGTGGGGGCCGGGCAGGCTACACCTTC
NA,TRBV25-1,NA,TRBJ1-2,CASSEYFTGEGYTF,TGTGCCAGCAGTGAATATTTTACGGGGGAAGGCTACACCTTC
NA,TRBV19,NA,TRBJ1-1,CASRIAGFGSRAFF,TGTGCCAGTAGAATTGCGGGGTTTGGATCGAGAGCTTTCTTT
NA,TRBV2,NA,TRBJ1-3,CASSRQATRGNTIYF,TGTGCCAGCAGTCGACAGGCGACGAGGGGAAACACCATATATTTT
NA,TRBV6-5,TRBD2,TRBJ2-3,CASIIAGGTDTQYF,TGTGCCAGCATTATAGCGGGGGGGACAGATACGCAGTATTTT
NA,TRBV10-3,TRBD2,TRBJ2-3,CAISLKGLAGISDTQYF,TGTGCCATCAGCCTCAAGGGACTAGCGGGGATTTCCGATACGCAGTATTTT
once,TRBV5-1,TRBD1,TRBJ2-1,CASSLDRAGEQFF,TGCGCCAGCAGCCTTGACAGGGCCGGTGAGCAGTTCTTC
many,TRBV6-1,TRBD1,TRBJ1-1,CASSERGTGATEAFF,TGTGCCAGCAGTGAACGTGGGACAGGGGCCACTGAAGCTTTCTTT
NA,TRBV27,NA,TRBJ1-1,CASSLGAGNTEAFF,TGTGCCAGCAGTTTAGGGGCCGGGAACACTGAAGCTTTCTTT
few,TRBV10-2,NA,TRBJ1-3,CASRPTGTSGNTIYF,TGCGCCAGCAGACCCACAGGGACCTCTGGAAACACCATATATTTT
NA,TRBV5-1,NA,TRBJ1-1,CASSLDEVTNTEAFF,TGCGCCAGCAGCTTGGATGAGGTCACGAACACTGAAGCTTTCTTT
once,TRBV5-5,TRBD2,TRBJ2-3,CASSLGLAASTDTQYF,TGTGCCAGCAGCTTGGGGCTAGCGGCTAGCACAGATACGCAGTATTTT
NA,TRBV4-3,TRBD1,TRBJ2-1,CASSRLTGGGNEQFF,TGCGCCAGCAGCCGACTGACAGGGGGCGGGAATGAGCAGTTCTTC
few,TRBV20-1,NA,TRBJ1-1,CSATGYTEAFF,TGCAGTGCTACCGGGTACACTGAAGCTTTCTTT
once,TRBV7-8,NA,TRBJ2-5,CASSFSDSGGETQYF,TGTGCCAGCAGCTTCTCGGACAGTGGAGGAGAGACCCAGTACTTC
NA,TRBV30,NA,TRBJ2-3,CAWSGQGTDTQYF,TGTGCCTGGAGTGGTCAGGGAACAGATACGCAGTATTTT
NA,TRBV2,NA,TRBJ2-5,CASRGDWVLKETQYF,TGTGCCAGCAGGGGGGACTGGGTCCTAAAAGAGACCCAGTACTTC
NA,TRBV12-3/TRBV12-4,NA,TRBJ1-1,CASSQTTGTEAFF,TGTGCCAGCAGCCAGACAACAGGGACTGAAGCTTTCTTT
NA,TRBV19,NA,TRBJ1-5,CASSQGPSQPQHF,TGTGCCAGTAGCCAGGGGCCTAGTCAGCCCCAGCATTTT
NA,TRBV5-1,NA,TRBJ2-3,CASSLGDRSTDTQYF,TGCGCCAGCAGCTTGGGTGACAGAAGCACAGATACGCAGTATTTT
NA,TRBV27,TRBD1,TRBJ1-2,CASSSTGTGGRGYTF,TGTGCCAGCAGTTCGACCGGGACAGGGGGCCGGGGCTACACCTTC